The present TCR beta chain was sequenced within a study of cytomegalovirus exposure and HLA in healthy donors. Notes on the study in general: The majority of TCR sequences were rare, yet some public TCRs appeared in many donors.

As regards this clone: The antigen is unknown.

The PCR used 60 Vbeta and 13 Jbeta primers. TCRdb's table, derived via immunoSEQ multiplex PCR, lists solely in-frame clones and lacks some. The sample lists more than 130,000 clones, about 80% occurring once. Between the trimmed V and J ends, which lost 6 bases and 2 bases, there was a span of 21 bases. Germline V gives CDR1 MNHEY, CDR2 SMNVEV (reference sequence). The CDR3 has 17 residues. The TCR sequence derives from a male donor in good health and CMV-seronegative. Sequencing was performed on PBMCs. This chain links TRBV27 with TRBJ2-3; D is possibly TRBD2 (5 bases). DNA of the CDR3: TGTGCCAGCAGAAACAGTGTCGGGAAATCTCCCACAGATACGCAGTATTTT. This sequence encodes CASRNSVGKSPTDTQYF.